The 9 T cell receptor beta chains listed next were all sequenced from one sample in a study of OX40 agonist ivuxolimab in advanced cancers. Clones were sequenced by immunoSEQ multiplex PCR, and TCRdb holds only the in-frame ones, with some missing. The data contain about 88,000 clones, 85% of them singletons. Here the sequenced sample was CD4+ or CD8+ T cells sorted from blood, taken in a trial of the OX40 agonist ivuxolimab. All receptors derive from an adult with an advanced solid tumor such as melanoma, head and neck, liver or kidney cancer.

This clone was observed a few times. CDR3 region: CASSLVGRGSGIRGEQYF. The CDR3 nucleotides are TGTGCCAGCAGCTTAGTGGGTCGTGGTAGCGGGATCAGGGGCGAGCAGTACTTC. The chain employs TRBV11-2 and TRBJ2-7; 8 positions match TRBD2. This CDR3 has 18 amino acids. Per the germline V gene, CDR1 is SGHAT and CDR2 is FQNNGV. V shed 1 base, J shed 6 bases, and the junction held 17 bases outside the gene matches.

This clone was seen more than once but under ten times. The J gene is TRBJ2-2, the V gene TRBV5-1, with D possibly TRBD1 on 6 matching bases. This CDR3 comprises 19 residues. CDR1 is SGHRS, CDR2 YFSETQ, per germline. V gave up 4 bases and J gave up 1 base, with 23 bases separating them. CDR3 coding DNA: TGCGCCAGCAGCCTTGGGATAATGAAAGGACAGCGGAACACCGGGGAGCTGTTTTTT. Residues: CASSLGIMKGQRNTGELFF.

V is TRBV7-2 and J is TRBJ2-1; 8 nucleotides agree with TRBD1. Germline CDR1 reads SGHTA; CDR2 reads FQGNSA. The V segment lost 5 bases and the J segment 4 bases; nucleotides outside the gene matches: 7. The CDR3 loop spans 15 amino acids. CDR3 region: CASSPTGDRYNEQFF. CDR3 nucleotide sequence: TGTGCCAGCAGCCCGACAGGGGATAGGTACAATGAGCAGTTCTTC.

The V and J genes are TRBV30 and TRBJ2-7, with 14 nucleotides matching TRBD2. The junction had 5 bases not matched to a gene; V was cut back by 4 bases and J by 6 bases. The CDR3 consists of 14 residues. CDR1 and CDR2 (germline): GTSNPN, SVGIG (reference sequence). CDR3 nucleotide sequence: TGTGCCTGGACCCGACTAGCGGGAGGGCGCGAGCAGTACTTC. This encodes CAWTRLAGGREQYF.

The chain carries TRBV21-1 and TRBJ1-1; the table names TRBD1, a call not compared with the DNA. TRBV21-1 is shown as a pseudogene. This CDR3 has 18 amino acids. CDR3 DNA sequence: TGTGCCAGCACCTACCGCGGGACAGGGGGCATGATGAACACTGAAGCTTTCTTT. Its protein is CASTYRGTGGMMNTEAFF.

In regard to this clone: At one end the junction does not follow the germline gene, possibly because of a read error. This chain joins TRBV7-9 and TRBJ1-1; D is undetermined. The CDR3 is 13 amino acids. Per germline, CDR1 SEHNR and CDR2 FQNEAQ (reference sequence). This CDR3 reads CASSLASMTEAFF. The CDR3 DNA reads TGTGCCAGCAGCTTAGCTAGTATGACTGAGGCTTTCTTT.

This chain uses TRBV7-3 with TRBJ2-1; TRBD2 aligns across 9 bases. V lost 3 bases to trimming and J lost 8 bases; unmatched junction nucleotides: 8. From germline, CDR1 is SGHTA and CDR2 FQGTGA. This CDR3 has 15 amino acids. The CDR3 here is CASSFGGRAPYEQFF. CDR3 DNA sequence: TGTGCCAGCAGCTTCGGCGGGAGGGCCCCCTATGAGCAGTTCTTC.

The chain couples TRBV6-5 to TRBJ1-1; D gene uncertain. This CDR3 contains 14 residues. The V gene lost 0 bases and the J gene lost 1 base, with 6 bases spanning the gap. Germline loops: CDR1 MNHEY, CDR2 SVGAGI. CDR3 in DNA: TGTGCCAGCAGTTACTCGAACAGGAACACTGAAGCTTTCTTT. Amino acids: CASSYSNRNTEAFF.

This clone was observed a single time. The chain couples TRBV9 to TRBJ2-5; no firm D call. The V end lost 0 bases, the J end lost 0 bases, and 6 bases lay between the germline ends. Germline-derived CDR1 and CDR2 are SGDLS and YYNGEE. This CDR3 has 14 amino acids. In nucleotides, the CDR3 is TGTGCCAGCAGCGTAGACGGATACCAAGAGACCCAGTACTTC. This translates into CASSVDGYQETQYF.